The clone carrying this T cell receptor beta chain was seen more than once but under ten times. Other DNA variants within this sample encode the same CDR3. This CDR3 has 13 residues. With 0 bases removed from V and 1 base from J, the gap between germline ends came to 4 bases. CDR1 SGHRS and CDR2 YFSETQ come from the germline V gene. This sample is drawn from a study of cytomegalovirus exposure and HLA in healthy donors. At the level of the study: There were approximately 85 million unique TCRs (from HLA-typed donors) in an early data release. Among over 300 genotyped donors, more than 65% fell in the Caucasian-associated ancestry cluster.

The PCR was carried out with 60 Vbeta primers and 13 Jbeta primers. Profiled with immunoSEQ multiplex PCR; TCRdb holds only in-frame clones, not every one. The sample lists 200,000 to 250,000 clones, about 80% occurring once. Sequencing was done on a sample of PBMCs. The sequence was obtained from a woman in her sixties in good health and CMV-seropositive. The gene calls are TRBV5-1 and TRBJ1-1; no reliable D call. CDR3 amino acids: CASSLDRNTEAFF. CDR3 in DNA: TGCGCCAGCAGCTTGGACAGGAACACTGAAGCTTTCTTT.